Reported below is one T cell receptor (beta chain). Its cognate antigen is unknown. Every donor was a healthy person donating bone marrow. The CDR3 is 16 amino acids. CDR1 and CDR2 from the germline V gene are KGHSH and LQKENI. V trimming: 0 bases; J trimming: 0 bases; junction bases outside the gene matches: 3. These data originate in a study of cytomegalovirus exposure and HLA in healthy donors. At the level of the study: In a previous analysis, 100 million to 140 million unique TCR beta sequences were found from some 180 million T cells. Genotyping of under 500 donors showed that about 84% belonged to the Caucasian-associated ancestry cluster.

The primer mix had 60 Vbeta and 13 Jbeta primers. TCRdb keeps only in-frame clones here, not all; method: immunoSEQ multiplex PCR. The table lists some 130,000 clones, roughly 82% of them singletons. General study points: Rare TCR sequences dominated, though some public TCRs recurred in many donors.

V and J are TRBV18 and TRBJ2-3, with 7 bases matching TRBD1. The sequencing sample was made of PBMCs. The source is a male donor in good health and CMV-seropositive. The CDR3 loop is CASSPPGTVSTDTQYF. DNA of the CDR3: TGTGCCAGCTCACCACCGGGGACAGTTAGCACAGATACGCAGTATTTT.